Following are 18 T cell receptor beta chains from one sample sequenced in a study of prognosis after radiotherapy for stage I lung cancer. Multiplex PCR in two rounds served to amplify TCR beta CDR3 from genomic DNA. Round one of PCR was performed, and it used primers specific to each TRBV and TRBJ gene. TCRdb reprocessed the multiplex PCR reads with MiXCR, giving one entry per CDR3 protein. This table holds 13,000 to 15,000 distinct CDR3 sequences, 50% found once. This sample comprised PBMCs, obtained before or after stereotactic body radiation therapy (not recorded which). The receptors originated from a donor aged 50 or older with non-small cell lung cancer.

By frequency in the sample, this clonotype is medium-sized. CDR3 protein: CATSDRQVGGYTF. CDR3 sequence (DNA): TGTGCCACCAGTGATCGACAGGTTGGCGGCTACACCTTC. V gene TRBV24-1 combines with J gene TRBJ1-2; tentative D call: TRBD1 (6 bases). V dropped 3 bases and J dropped 8 bases, with 12 bases sitting between them. Germline assignment: CDR1 KGHDR and CDR2 SFDVKD. This CDR3 comprises 13 residues.

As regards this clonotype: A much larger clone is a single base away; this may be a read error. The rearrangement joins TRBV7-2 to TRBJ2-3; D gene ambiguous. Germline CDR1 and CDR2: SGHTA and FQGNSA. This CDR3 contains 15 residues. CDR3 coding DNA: TGTGTCAGCAGCTTCCCAGCGTGGCCAACAGATACGCAGTATTTT. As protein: CVSSFPAWPTDTQYF. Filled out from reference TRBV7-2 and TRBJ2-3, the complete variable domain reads GAGVSQSPSNKVTEKGKDVELRCDPISGHTALYWYRQSLGQGLEFLIYFQGNSAPDKSGLPSDRFSAERTGGSVSTLTIQRTQQEDSAVYLCVSSFPAWPTDTQYFGPGTRLTVL.

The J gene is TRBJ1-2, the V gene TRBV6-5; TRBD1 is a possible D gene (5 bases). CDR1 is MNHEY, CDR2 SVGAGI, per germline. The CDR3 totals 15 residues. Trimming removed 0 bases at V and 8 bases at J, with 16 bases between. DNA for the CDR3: TGTGCCAGCAGTTACTCCGGGACCCAAGGCGGGGGCTACACCTTC. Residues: CASSYSGTQGGGYTF.

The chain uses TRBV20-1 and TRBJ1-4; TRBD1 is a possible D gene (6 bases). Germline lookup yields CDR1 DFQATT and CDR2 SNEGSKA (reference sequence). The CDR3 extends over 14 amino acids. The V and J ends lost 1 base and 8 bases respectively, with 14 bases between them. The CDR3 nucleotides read TGCAGTGCTAGAGGTTACAGGGTAGGAGAAAAACTGTTTTTT. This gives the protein CSARGYRVGEKLFF.

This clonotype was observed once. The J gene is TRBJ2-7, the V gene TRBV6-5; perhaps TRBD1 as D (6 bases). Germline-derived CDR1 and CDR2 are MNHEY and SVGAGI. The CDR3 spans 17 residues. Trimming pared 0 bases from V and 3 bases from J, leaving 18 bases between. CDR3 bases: TGTGCCAGCAGTTACTCGGAGCATCAGGGGATTTTCTACGAGCAGTACTTC. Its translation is CASSYSEHQGIFYEQYF.

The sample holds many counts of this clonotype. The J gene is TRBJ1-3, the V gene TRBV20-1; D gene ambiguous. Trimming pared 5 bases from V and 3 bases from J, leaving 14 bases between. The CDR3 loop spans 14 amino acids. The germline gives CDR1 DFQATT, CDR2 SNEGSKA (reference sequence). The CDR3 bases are TGCAGTGCTGGATTCCCAAGTGGTGGAAACACCATATATTTT. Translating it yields CSAGFPSGGNTIYF.

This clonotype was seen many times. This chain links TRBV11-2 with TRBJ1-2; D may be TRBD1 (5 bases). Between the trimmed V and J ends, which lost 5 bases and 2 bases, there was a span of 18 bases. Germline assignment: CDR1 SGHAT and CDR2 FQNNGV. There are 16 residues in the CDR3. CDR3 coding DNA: TGTGCCAGCAGCCATACTACCGGACGGGGGAACTATGGCTACACCTTC. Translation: CASSHTTGRGNYGYTF.

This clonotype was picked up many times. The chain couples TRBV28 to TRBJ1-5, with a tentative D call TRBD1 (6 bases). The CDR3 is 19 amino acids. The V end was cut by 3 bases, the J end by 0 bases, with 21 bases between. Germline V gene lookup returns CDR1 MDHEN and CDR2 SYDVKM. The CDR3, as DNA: TGTGCCAGCAGTTTGCTGGGGGCAGCGGCCGTTCTTAGCAATCAGCCCCAGCATTTT. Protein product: CASSLLGAAAVLSNQPQHF. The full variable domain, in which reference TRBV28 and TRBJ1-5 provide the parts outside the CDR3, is DVKVTQSSRYLVKRTGEKVFLECVQDMDHENMFWYRQDPGLGLRLIYFSYDVKMKEKGDIPEGYSVSREKKERFSLILESASTNQTSMYLCASSLLGAAAVLSNQPQHFGDGTRLSIL.

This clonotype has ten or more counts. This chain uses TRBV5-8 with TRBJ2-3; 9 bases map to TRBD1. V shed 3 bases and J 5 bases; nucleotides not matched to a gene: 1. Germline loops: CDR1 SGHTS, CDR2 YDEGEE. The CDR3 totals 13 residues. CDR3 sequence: CASSWTGEDTQYF. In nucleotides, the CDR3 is TGTGCCAGCAGCTGGACAGGGGAAGATACGCAGTATTTT.

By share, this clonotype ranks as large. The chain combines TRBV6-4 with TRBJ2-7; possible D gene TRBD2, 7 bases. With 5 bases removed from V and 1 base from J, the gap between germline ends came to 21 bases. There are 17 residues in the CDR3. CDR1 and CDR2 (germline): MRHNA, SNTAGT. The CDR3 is CASSRGGRPPHSYEQYF. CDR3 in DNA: TGTGCCAGCAGTAGGGGGGGCCGACCGCCCCATTCCTACGAGCAGTACTTC.

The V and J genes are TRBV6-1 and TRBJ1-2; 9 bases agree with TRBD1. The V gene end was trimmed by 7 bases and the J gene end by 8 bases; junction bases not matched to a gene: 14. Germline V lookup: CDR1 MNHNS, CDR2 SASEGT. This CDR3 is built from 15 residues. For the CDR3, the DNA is TGTGCCAGCAAACGGGCGGGACAGGGTTGGAGCGGCTACACCTTC. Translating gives CASKRAGQGWSGYTF.

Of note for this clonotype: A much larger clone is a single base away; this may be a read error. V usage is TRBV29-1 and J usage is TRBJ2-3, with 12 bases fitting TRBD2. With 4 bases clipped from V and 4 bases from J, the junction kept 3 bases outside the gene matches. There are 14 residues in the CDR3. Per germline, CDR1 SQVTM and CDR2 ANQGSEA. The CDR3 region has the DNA TGCAGCGTTGGGGGACTAGCGGGCGCAGATACGCAGTATTTT. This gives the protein CSVGGLAGADTQYF.

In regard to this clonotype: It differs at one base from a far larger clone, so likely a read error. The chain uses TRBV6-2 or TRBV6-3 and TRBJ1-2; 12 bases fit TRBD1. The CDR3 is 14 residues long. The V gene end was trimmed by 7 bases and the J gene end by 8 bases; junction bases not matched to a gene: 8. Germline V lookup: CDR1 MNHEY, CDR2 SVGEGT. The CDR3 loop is CASIEAGTGGGYTF. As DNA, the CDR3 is TGTGCCAGCATTGAAGCGGGGACAGGGGGCGGCTACACCTTC.

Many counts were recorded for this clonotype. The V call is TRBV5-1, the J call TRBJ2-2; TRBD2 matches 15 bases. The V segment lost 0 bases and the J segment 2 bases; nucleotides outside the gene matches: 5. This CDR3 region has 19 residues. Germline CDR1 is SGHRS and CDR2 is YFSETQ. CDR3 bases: TGCGCCAGCAGCTTGGTGGGACTAGCGGGGGGAAGAAACACCGGGGAGCTGTTTTTT. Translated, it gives CASSLVGLAGGRNTGELFF.

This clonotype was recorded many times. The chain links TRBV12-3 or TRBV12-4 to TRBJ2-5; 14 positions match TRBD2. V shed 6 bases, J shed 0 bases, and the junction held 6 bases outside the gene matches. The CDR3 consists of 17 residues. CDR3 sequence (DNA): TGTGCCAGCAGCCAGGGACTAGCGGGGGCCCACCAAGAGACCCAGTACTTC. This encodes CASSQGLAGAHQETQYF.

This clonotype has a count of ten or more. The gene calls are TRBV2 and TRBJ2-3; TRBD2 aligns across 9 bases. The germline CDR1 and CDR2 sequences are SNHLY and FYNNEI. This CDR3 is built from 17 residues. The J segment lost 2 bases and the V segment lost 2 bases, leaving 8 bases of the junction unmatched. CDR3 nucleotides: TGTGCCAGCAGTGAAAGCGCGTCTAGCGGGATCACAGATACGCAGTATTTT. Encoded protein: CASSESASSGITDTQYF.

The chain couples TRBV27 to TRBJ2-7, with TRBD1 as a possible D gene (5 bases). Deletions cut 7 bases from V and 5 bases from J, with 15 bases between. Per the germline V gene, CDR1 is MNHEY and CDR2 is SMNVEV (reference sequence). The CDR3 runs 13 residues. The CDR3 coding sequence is TGTGCCAGCACCCAGGGTCCGGGCGACGAGCAGTACTTC. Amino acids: CASTQGPGDEQYF.

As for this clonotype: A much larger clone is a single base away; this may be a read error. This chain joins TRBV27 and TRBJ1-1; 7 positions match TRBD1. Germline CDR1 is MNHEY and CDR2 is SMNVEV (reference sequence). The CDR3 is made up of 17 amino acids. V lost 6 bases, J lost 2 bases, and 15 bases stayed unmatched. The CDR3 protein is CASRGTVLRGINTEAFF. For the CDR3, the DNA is TGTGCCAGCAGGGGGACAGTCCTGCGGGGAATTAACACTGAAGCTTTCTTT.